Below, 22 T cell receptor beta chains from the same sample are listed, as sequenced in a study of T cell repertoires in cytomegalovirus infection. TCRdb passed the reads through MiXCR, listing each CDR3 protein once. Among about 490,000 distinct CDR3 sequences listed, around 11% were seen once. Sequenced input: PBMCs. The receptors derive from a human donor in good health (CMV status not recorded). Some clones in this sample may be carry-over from other donors' samples.

Ten or more counts support this clonotype. The V call is TRBV11-3, the J call TRBJ2-1; D ambiguous. The V and J ends lost 1 base and 8 bases respectively, with 12 bases between them. The CDR3 runs 14 residues. Germline CDR1 reads SGHNT; CDR2 reads YENEEA. The CDR3 loop reads CASSLGFGPYEQFF. The CDR3 DNA sequence: TGTGCCAGCAGCTTAGGATTCGGGCCCTATGAGCAGTTCTTC.

The rearrangement uses TRBV5-1 and TRBJ1-3, with a possible D match to TRBD1 (5 bases). The CDR3 spans 19 residues. CDR1 and CDR2 (germline): SGHRS, YFSETQ. Between the trimmed V and J ends, which lost 3 bases and 0 bases, there was a span of 22 bases. CDR3 in amino acids: CASSWDPWDHQSSGNTIYF. CDR3 nucleotide sequence: TGCGCCAGCAGCTGGGACCCCTGGGACCACCAGAGCTCTGGAAACACCATATATTTT.

V is TRBV7-9 and J is TRBJ2-7, with TRBD1 matching over 7 bases. The junction had 28 bases not matched to a gene; V was cut back by 2 bases and J by 3 bases. CDR1 and CDR2 (germline): SEHNR, FQNEAQ (reference sequence). The CDR3 contains 22 residues. CDR3 region: CASSLSPVVGKIVLTGYYEQYF. The CDR3 coding sequence is TGTGCCAGCAGCTTAAGCCCCGTTGTGGGGAAGATTGTATTGACAGGGTACTACGAGCAGTACTTC. The full variable domain, rest sourced from reference TRBV7-9 and TRBJ2-7, is DTGVSQNPRHKITKRGQNVTFRCDPISEHNRLYWYRQTLGQGPEFLTYFQNEAQLEKSRLLSDRFSAERPKGSFSTLEIQRTEQGDSAMYLCASSLSPVVGKIVLTGYYEQYFGPGTRLTVT.

In this sample, this clonotype turned up many times. J is TRBJ2-1 and V is TRBV19; D perhaps matches TRBD2 (6 bases). Trimming shortened V by 3 bases and J by 15 bases, and 9 bases separated the two germline ends. Germline lookup yields CDR1 LNHDA and CDR2 SQIVND (reference sequence). The CDR3 runs 10 residues. This chain's CDR3 is CASSMGDWFF. In nucleotides, the CDR3 is TGTGCCAGTAGTATGGGGGACTGGTTCTTC.

This clonotype was recorded at least ten times. The J gene is TRBJ2-7, the V gene TRBV28; 7 bases align to TRBD1. CDR3 length: 14 residues. CDR1 is MDHEN and CDR2 is SYDVKM in the germline V gene. The trim removed 3 bases at V and 4 bases at J, leaving 6 bases unmatched. The CDR3 DNA sequence: TGTGCCAGCAGTTTTGTCGACAGGGTTTACGAGCAGTACTTC. This codes for CASSFVDRVYEQYF.

This clonotype was seen repeatedly, ten times or more. V is TRBV7-8 and J is TRBJ1-1; D not certain. V was pared by 3 bases and J by 1 base, with 6 bases between. The CDR3 is made up of 13 amino acids. Germline V gene lookup returns CDR1 SGHVS and CDR2 FQNEAQ. CDR3 loop: CASSFEGNTEAFF. CDR3 sequence (DNA): TGTGCCAGCAGCTTTGAGGGGAACACTGAAGCTTTCTTT.

This clonotype showed up just a few times. The rearrangement uses TRBV20-1 and TRBJ2-1, with D perhaps being TRBD1 or TRBD2 (7 bases each). With 4 bases removed from V and 8 bases from J, the gap between germline ends came to 21 bases. Germline V CDR1 and CDR2: DFQATT, SNEGSKA (reference sequence). This CDR3 comprises 15 residues. CDR3 residues: CSATQGEGLKDEQFF. CDR3 DNA sequence: TGCAGTGCTACCCAGGGGGAGGGACTTAAGGATGAGCAGTTCTTC.

This clonotype came up many times. V and J are TRBV6-5 and TRBJ2-7; TRBD1 agrees at 10 bases. This CDR3 has 16 amino acids. The germline V gene encodes CDR1 MNHEY and CDR2 SVGAGI. The junction had 4 bases not matched to a gene; V was cut back by 0 bases and J by 2 bases. The DNA for the CDR3 is TGTGCCAGCAGTTACTCGATCGGACAGGGGGCCTACGAGCAGTACTTC. The encoded protein is CASSYSIGQGAYEQYF.

This clonotype was found many times. The rearrangement joins TRBV20-1 to TRBJ1-1; D is undetermined. Germline loops: CDR1 DFQATT, CDR2 SNEGSKA (reference sequence). V lost 3 bases and J lost 3, with 17 bases in between. This CDR3 region has 15 residues. CDR3 residues: CSARRRVRSDTEAFF. The DNA of the CDR3 is TGCAGTGCTAGGCGTAGGGTGCGATCGGACACTGAAGCTTTCTTT.

This clonotype has a count of ten or more. The chain is built from TRBV6-1 and TRBJ2-2; TRBD1 aligns across 7 bases. CDR3 length equals 16 residues. CDR1 MNHNS and CDR2 SASEGT come from the germline V gene. With V trimmed by 0 bases and J by 1 base, 2 bases remained unmatched. Here the CDR3 DNA reads TGTGCCAGCAGTGAAGCAAGGGGGCTGAACACCGGGGAGCTGTTTTTT. This gives the protein CASSEARGLNTGELFF.

The V and J genes are TRBV5-1 and TRBJ2-7, with D perhaps TRBD2 (6 bases). Germline-derived CDR1 and CDR2 are SGHRS and YFSETQ. CDR3 length: 15 amino acids. The V end lost 0 bases, the J end lost 2 bases, and 12 bases lay between the germline ends. The CDR3 nucleotides read TGCGCCAGCAGCTTGGCGGGGACTGTAACCTACGAGCAGTACTTC. It translates to CASSLAGTVTYEQYF.

At least ten counts were recorded for this clonotype. This chain uses TRBV25-1 with TRBJ2-1; a possible D gene is TRBD1 (5 bases). The germline gives CDR1 MGHDK, CDR2 SYGVNS. This CDR3 has 16 amino acids. Deletions cut 4 bases from V and 5 bases from J, with 18 bases between. This chain's CDR3 is CASSVAGHRQNNEQFF. CDR3 DNA sequence: TGTGCCAGCAGTGTTGCCGGACACCGACAAAACAATGAGCAGTTCTTC. The full variable domain, in which reference TRBV25-1 and TRBJ2-1 provide the parts outside the CDR3, is EADIYQTPRYLVIGTGKKITLECSQTMGHDKMYWYQQDPGMELHLIHYSYGVNSTEKGDLSSESTVSRIRTEHFPLTLESARPSHTSQYLCASSVAGHRQNNEQFFGPGTRLTVL.

The gene calls are TRBV2 and TRBJ2-3, with D hard to call. This CDR3 is 13 amino acids long. Germline V gene sequence: CDR1 SNHLY, CDR2 FYNNEI. V shed 4 bases and J shed 0 bases, with 5 bases lying between them. The CDR3 DNA sequence: TGTGCCAGCAGTGGGGTCAGCACAGATACGCAGTATTTT. Translating it yields CASSGVSTDTQYF.

This clonotype was counted only a few times. The chain joins TRBV6-5 to TRBJ1-5; unclear D gene. The CDR3 has 11 amino acids. The germline V gene encodes CDR1 MNHEY and CDR2 SVGAGI. Trimming pared 6 bases from V and 4 bases from J, leaving 4 bases between. CDR3 in amino acids: CASRTNQPQHF. In DNA form, the CDR3 reads TGTGCCAGCAGGACGAATCAGCCCCAGCATTTT.

This clonotype was detected ten times or more. The chain uses TRBV5-8 and TRBJ1-2; tentatively, D is TRBD1 (6 bases). The V gene lost 0 bases and the J gene lost 8 bases, with 11 bases spanning the gap. The V gene's germline CDR1 is SGHTS and CDR2 YDEGEE. The CDR3 consists of 13 residues. The CDR3: CASSLVGGNGYTF. CDR3 DNA sequence: TGTGCCAGCAGCTTGGTAGGGGGTAACGGCTACACCTTC.

This clonotype has at least ten counts. J is TRBJ2-3 and V is TRBV7-8; 9 nucleotides match TRBD2. Germline assignment: CDR1 SGHVS and CDR2 FQNEAQ. J lost 4 bases, V lost 2 bases, and 4 bases had no gene match. The CDR3 totals 15 residues. The CDR3 DNA is TGTGCCAGCAGCTTAAGGCGGGAGGGGGCAGATACGCAGTATTTT. Residues: CASSLRREGADTQYF. The entire variable domain, with the rest obtained from reference TRBV7-8 and TRBJ2-3, is as follows: GAGVSQSPRYKVAKRGQDVALRCDPISGHVSLFWYQQALGQGPEFLTYFQNEAQLDKSGLPSDRFFAERPEGSVSTLKIQRTQQEDSAVYLCASSLRREGADTQYFGPGTRLTVL.

Many counts were recorded for this clonotype. The chain combines TRBV20-1 with TRBJ1-3, with D possibly being TRBD1 (5 bases). V lost 6 bases to trimming and J lost 3 bases, with 15 bases between them. Germline V gene data show CDR1 as DFQATT and CDR2 as SNEGSKA (reference sequence). The CDR3 totals 14 residues. DNA of the CDR3: TGCAGTGCCCCCCCCGACAGCGGTGGAAACACCATATATTTT. Its protein product is CSAPPDSGGNTIYF.

There are a few counts of this clonotype. The chain links TRBV29-1 to TRBJ1-6; 11 nucleotides align to TRBD1. CDR1 is SQVTM and CDR2 is ANQGSEA in the germline V gene. Trimming took 5 bases from V and 7 from J; bases not matched to a gene: 4. The CDR3 spans 14 residues. CDR3 DNA: TGCAGCGTTCGGACAGGGGGCGAGAATTCACCCCTCCACTTT. It translates to CSVRTGGENSPLHF.

V and J are TRBV29-1 and TRBJ2-3; 10 bases agree with TRBD2. The V segment lost 6 bases and the J segment 2 bases; nucleotides outside the gene matches: 5. This CDR3 comprises 14 residues. Germline V lookup: CDR1 SQVTM, CDR2 ANQGSEA. The CDR3 region is CSVGGLADTDTQYF. CDR3 DNA: TGCAGCGTCGGCGGACTAGCGGACACAGATACGCAGTATTTT.

The J gene is TRBJ1-4, the V gene TRBV6-6; D is possibly TRBD1 (5 bases). CDR1 is MNHNY, CDR2 SVGAGI, per germline (reference sequence). This CDR3 comprises 15 residues. Deletions cut 5 bases from V and 3 bases from J, with 13 bases between. This CDR3 is CASSRGLIANEKLFF. The CDR3 nucleotides read TGTGCCAGCAGTAGGGGTTTAATCGCTAATGAAAAACTGTTTTTT.

This clonotype occurred many times. V is TRBV28 and J is TRBJ1-2, with TRBD1 identical over 7 bases. This CDR3 comprises 16 residues. After removal of 4 bases from V and 2 bases from J, the junction contained 10 bases not matched to a gene. Per germline, CDR1 MDHEN and CDR2 SYDVKM. The CDR3 nucleotides are TGTGCCAGCAGTTCACCCCCGACAGGGCCGAACTATGGCTACACCTTC. This sequence encodes CASSSPPTGPNYGYTF.

Written as DNA, the CDR3 is TGCAGTGCTAGAGTTACTAGCGGGGGCGGAGAGACCCAGTACTTC. Translated, it gives CSARVTSGGGETQYF. The rearrangement uses TRBV20-1 and TRBJ2-5, with 11 bases aligning to TRBD2. V lost 1 base and J lost 4; bases outside the gene matches: 5. CDR1 is DFQATT and CDR2 is SNEGSKA in the germline V gene (reference sequence). The CDR3 runs to 15 residues.